This T cell receptor beta chain is from a study of identical twins. Germline CDR1 SGHTA, CDR2 FQGTGA. This CDR3 has 13 residues. V dropped 5 bases and J dropped 6; count of bases not matched to a gene: 3. Broader study findings: For out-of-frame alpha sequences shared by twins, low generation probability was in excess. Excess sharing between twins was weaker in beta out-of-frame sequences.

Only healthy Caucasians were enrolled as donors. The sample holds many counts of this clonotype. Antigen unknown. Each cDNA held unique molecular identifiers, and template switching gave it a universal primer site. TCRdb independently ran MiXCR on the 5' RACE reads; one entry per CDR3 protein. The top ten hold around 1.9% of the sample, which has approximately 690,000 distinct CDR3 sequences, 6.1% seen once. This sequence originates from a young man in good health. The sequencing input was naive T cells sorted from blood. The V call is TRBV7-3, the J call TRBJ2-2; 7 nucleotides line up with TRBD2. DNA for the CDR3: TGTGCCAGCAGCCCACGGGAGGCCGGGGAGCTGTTTTTT. Protein: CASSPREAGELFF.